Described below is a single TCR beta chain sequence and its context. Germline V gene lookup returns CDR1 MGHRA and CDR2 YSYEKL. There are 14 residues in the CDR3. The J segment lost 8 bases and the V segment lost 2 bases, leaving 8 bases of the junction unmatched. This record belongs to a study of T cell changes during pregnancy in multiple sclerosis. Sequencing was performed with immunoSEQ multiplex PCR; in TCRdb, only in-frame clones are kept and a portion is missing. The top ten hold 0.95% to 1% of the sample, which has approximately 80,000 clones, roughly 94% seen once. The V gene is TRBV4-1, the J gene TRBJ1-2; 7 bases line up with TRBD1. The input for sequencing was peripheral blood, taken in the second trimester of pregnancy. The TCR was taken from a female donor in good health, enrolled as a control in a pregnancy study. Written as DNA, the CDR3 is TGCGCCAGCAGCCAACGGGCGACAGGGTTCGGCTACACCTTC. It specifies CASSQRATGFGYTF.